This T cell receptor beta chain was sequenced during a study of T cell responses to AZD1222 COVID-19 vaccine. General study findings and limits: Most donors were white British and more were female, and clonal diversity was possibly underestimated. Repertoires were sampled only after the peak T cell response.

Points on this clone: Its antigen remains unidentified.

The method was immunoSEQ multiplex PCR; TCRdb's version includes in-frame clones alone and lacks a portion of them. The sample records about 99,000 clones, roughly 91% being singletons. The receptor was isolated from an adult in good health. Sample: peripheral blood, taken on day 0 of AZD1222 vaccination.

CDR3 in amino acids: CASSVQVNSPLHF. CDR3 coding DNA: TGTGCCAGCAGCGTTCAGGTCAATTCACCCCTCCACTTT. The rearrangement links TRBV7-3 to TRBJ1-6, with D uncertain. The CDR3 covers 13 residues. Germline loops: CDR1 SGHTA, CDR2 FQGTGA. V was cut by 5 bases and J by 7 bases, with 9 bases left in between.